This T cell receptor (beta chain) was recorded in a study of siplizumab effects on memory and regulatory T cells. J lost 4 bases, V lost 2 bases, and 6 bases had no gene match. Looked up from germline, CDR1 is MDHEN and CDR2 is SYDVKM. The length of the CDR3 is 16 residues. Findings and limits, study-wide: Assignment to unstimulated subsets succeeded for only a minor fraction of the alloreactive clones.

Assayed TCR templates numbered about 10^5 for each sample. Sequencing was performed with immunoSEQ multiplex PCR; in TCRdb, only in-frame clones are kept and a portion is missing. The table records 100,000 or so clones, around 92% of them present only once. In regard to this clone: The target antigen is unknown.

This rearrangement joins TRBV28 to TRBJ2-2; 8 bases line up with TRBD1. The sequenced material came from CD4+ T cells sorted from blood. The clonotype originates from a human donor in good health. The CDR3 loop is CASSLQGAPGTGELFF. CDR3 DNA: TGTGCCAGCAGTTTACAGGGGGCGCCGGGCACCGGGGAGCTGTTTTTT.